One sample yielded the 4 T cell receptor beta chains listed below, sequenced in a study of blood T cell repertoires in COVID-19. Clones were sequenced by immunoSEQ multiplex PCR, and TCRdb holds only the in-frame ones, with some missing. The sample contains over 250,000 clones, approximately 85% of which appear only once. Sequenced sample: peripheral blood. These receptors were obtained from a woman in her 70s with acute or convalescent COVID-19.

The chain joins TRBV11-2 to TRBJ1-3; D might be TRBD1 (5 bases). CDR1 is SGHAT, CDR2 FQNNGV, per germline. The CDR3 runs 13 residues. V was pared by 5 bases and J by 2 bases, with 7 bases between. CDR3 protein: CASSQGPGNTIYF. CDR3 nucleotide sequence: TGTGCCAGCAGCCAGGGTCCTGGAAACACCATATATTTT.

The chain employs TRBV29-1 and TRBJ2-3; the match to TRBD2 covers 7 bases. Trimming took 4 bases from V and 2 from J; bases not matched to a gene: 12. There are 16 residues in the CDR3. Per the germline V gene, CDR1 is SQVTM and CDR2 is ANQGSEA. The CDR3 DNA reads TGCAGCGTTGGCCGTACCACTAGCGTAAACACAGATACGCAGTATTTT. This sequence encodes CSVGRTTSVNTDTQYF.

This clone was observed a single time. Here the CDR3 DNA reads TGTGCCACCAGTGATACCCGGGGGGCCGGAGAGACCCAGTACTTC. It translates to CATSDTRGAGETQYF. This rearrangement joins TRBV24-1 to TRBJ2-5, with D possibly matching TRBD2 (7 bases). Trimming took off 3 bases at V and 4 bases at J, with 14 bases between the two ends. The CDR3 contains 15 residues. Germline CDR1 KGHDR, CDR2 SFDVKD.

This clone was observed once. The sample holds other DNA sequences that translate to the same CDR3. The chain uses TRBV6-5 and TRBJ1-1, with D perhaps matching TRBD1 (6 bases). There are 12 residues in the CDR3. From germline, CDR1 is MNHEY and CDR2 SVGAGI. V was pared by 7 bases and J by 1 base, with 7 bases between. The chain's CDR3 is CASKGGNTEAFF. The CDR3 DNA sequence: TGTGCCAGCAAAGGGGGGAACACTGAAGCTTTCTTT.